These 5 T cell receptor beta chains were sequenced from one sample in a study of blood T cell repertoires in COVID-19. Generated by immunoSEQ multiplex PCR, the TCRdb table keeps only in-frame clones and is missing some. Seen here are about 210,000 clones, 88% observed once, and the top ten hold under 2%. Sequenced input: peripheral blood. The source of these receptors is a man between 65 and 85 years old with acute or convalescent COVID-19.

This rearrangement joins TRBV5-1 to TRBJ2-1, with D possibly TRBD2 on 7 matching bases. The germline gives CDR1 SGHRS, CDR2 YFSETQ. The V gene lost 4 bases and the J gene lost 4 bases, with 15 bases spanning the gap. CDR3 size: 15 residues. As DNA, the CDR3 is TGCGCCAGCAGCGTGGGCGGGGGCCCATACAATGAGCAGTTCTTC. Its protein product is CASSVGGGPYNEQFF.

The J gene is TRBJ2-1, the V gene TRBV18; perhaps TRBD2 as D (6 bases). Germline V gives CDR1 KGHSH, CDR2 LQKENI. V lost 0 bases and J lost 6, with 15 bases in between. This CDR3 is built from 16 residues. CDR3 sequence reads: CASSPPGGVSANEQFF. The CDR3 region has the DNA TGTGCCAGCTCACCACCTGGAGGGGTCAGTGCCAATGAGCAGTTCTTC.

The DNA for the CDR3 is TGTGCCAGTAGTATAGGAGATGCCCAGCCCCAGCATTTT. Translating it yields CASSIGDAQPQHF. The V call is TRBV19, the J call TRBJ1-5; D ambiguous. Trimming stripped 1 base from V and 7 bases from J, with 8 bases between. The CDR3 loop spans 13 amino acids. Per the germline V gene, CDR1 is LNHDA and CDR2 is SQIVND (reference sequence).

The V call is TRBV10-3, the J call TRBJ2-5, with a tentative D call TRBD2 (5 bases). Germline V gene sequence: CDR1 ENHRY, CDR2 SYGVKD. The V end lost 3 bases, the J end lost 2 bases, and 10 bases lay between the germline ends. The CDR3 has 14 amino acids. This chain's CDR3 is CAISDRAEQETQYF. CDR3 in DNA: TGTGCCATCAGTGACCGAGCGGAGCAAGAGACCCAGTACTTC.

The V gene is TRBV5-4, the J gene TRBJ2-3; 12 bases line up with TRBD2. Germline V gene lookup returns CDR1 SGHNT and CDR2 YYREEE (reference sequence). J was trimmed by 3 bases and V by 1 base; bases with no gene match: 9. This CDR3 has 18 residues. As DNA, the CDR3 is TGTGCCAGCAGCTTGCTTAGGCTAGCGGGAGGGCGGACAGATACGCAGTATTTT. Translating it yields CASSLLRLAGGRTDTQYF. The full variable domain, with the rest looked up from reference TRBV5-4 and TRBJ2-3, is ETGVTQSPTHLIKTRGQQVTLRCSSQSGHNTVSWYQQALGQGPQFIFQYYREEENGRGNFPPRFSGLQFPNYSSELNVNALELDDSALYLCASSLLRLAGGRTDTQYFGPGTRLTVL.